The present T cell receptor (beta chain) was sequenced within a study of T cell repertoires in cytomegalovirus infection. Study information: Through public TCR beta signatures, both CMV infection and matching HLA type were indicated. Study findings and constraints: In two of eight donors, the top clonotype was HLA-C-restricted CMV-specific.

V was shortened by 4 bases and J by 4 bases, with 17 bases between the two germline ends. Germline assignment: CDR1 SGHRS and CDR2 YFSETQ. The CDR3 covers 15 residues. This clonotype was seen only a few times. The target antigen is unknown. TCRdb called the reads again in MiXCR, with one record for every CDR3 protein. The sample includes roughly 500,000 distinct CDR3 sequences, about 11% of them seen just once. The specimen was PBMCs. The chain carries TRBV5-1 and TRBJ2-5, with D possibly matching TRBD2 (5 bases). The clonotype comes from a human donor in good health (CMV status not recorded). Some clones in this sample may be carry-over from other donors' samples. The CDR3 DNA is TGCGCCAGCAGCCGACTCCCCGGGAAAGGAGAGACCCAGTACTTC. Translating it yields CASSRLPGKGETQYF.